Following are 21 T cell receptor beta chains from one sample sequenced in a study of blood T cell repertoires in COVID-19 (dated by TCRdb to 2018 to 2021). Library prep was done by the immunoSEQ multiplex PCR assay. TCRdb re-hosts the immuneACCESS table, in-frame sequences only. Its copies lack some clones; in the studies checked, an unresolved V gene accounts for under half of them, and the cause for the rest is not known. Counted in this sample were over 150,000 clones; around four fifths of them appeared once. Together, the top ten hold about 7% of the sample. Material for sequencing was peripheral blood. The receptors originated from a woman aged 40 to 50 with COVID-19, enrolled during active disease.

This chain connects TRBV29-1 to TRBJ1-1; TRBD1 is a possible D gene (6 bases). This CDR3 has 15 residues. Germline CDR1 reads SQVTM; CDR2 reads ANQGSEA. Trimming took off 4 bases at V and 5 bases at J, with 20 bases between the two ends. CDR3 in amino acids: CSVVSQGPRGTEAFF. CDR3 in DNA: TGCAGCGTTGTATCGCAGGGGCCCCGTGGAACTGAAGCTTTCTTT.

The J gene is TRBJ1-2, the V gene TRBV19, with TRBD1 matching 7 bases. Germline CDR1 is LNHDA and CDR2 is SQIVND (reference sequence). This CDR3 spans 14 amino acids. V shed 8 bases, J shed 10 bases, and the junction held 16 bases outside the gene matches. CDR3 in DNA: TGTGCCAGTGGGGGACAGTCCCCGGTCTCGCCCTACACCTTC. As protein: CASGGQSPVSPYTF.

The chain uses TRBV15 and TRBJ1-3, with a tentative D call TRBD1 (6 bases). The CDR3 contains 14 residues. Trimming left V 10 bases short and J 7 bases short, with 20 bases between. CDR1 is LNHNV and CDR2 is YYDKDF in the germline V gene (reference sequence). The CDR3 spells CARGDTNFGNTIYF. The CDR3 region has the DNA TGTGCCAGAGGGGACACAAATTTTGGGAACACCATATATTTT. Together with reference TRBV15 and TRBJ1-3, the CDR3 gives the full variable domain: DAMVIQNPRYQVTQFGKPVTLSCSQTLNHNVMYWYQQKSSQAPKLLFHYYDKDFNNEADTPDNFQSRRPNTSFCFLDIRSPGLGDTAMYLCARGDTNFGNTIYFGEGSWLTVV.

This clone has only a few counts. The V gene is TRBV6-5, the J gene TRBJ1-2; the D gene is possibly TRBD1 (6 bases). The CDR3 loop spans 14 amino acids. The germline CDR1 and CDR2 sequences are MNHEY and SVGAGI. Between the trimmed V and J ends, which lost 7 bases and 5 bases, there was a span of 17 bases. CDR3 region: CASTPQGGSYGYTF. Written as DNA, the CDR3 is TGTGCCAGCACCCCACAAGGGGGATCTTATGGCTACACCTTC.

This clone was recorded only once. The chain combines TRBV6-6 with TRBJ2-1, with 8 bases lining up with TRBD1. Germline V CDR1 and CDR2: MNHNY, SVGAGI (reference sequence). There are 15 residues in the CDR3. V was pared by 5 bases and J by 2 bases, with 5 bases of the junction left unmatched. DNA of the CDR3: TGTGCCAGCAGTATGGGACAGGCGACCTACAATGAGCAGTTCTTC. This gives the protein CASSMGQATYNEQFF.

V gene TRBV23-1 combines with J gene TRBJ2-5; D perhaps matches TRBD2 (6 bases). TRBV23-1 is an ORF, and what it does is uncertain. The CDR3 has 16 residues. The germline V and J ends were trimmed by 6 bases and 4 bases, with 21 bases remaining between them. The CDR3 sequence is CASSQMGGLVSETQYF. DNA of the CDR3: TGCGCCAGCAGCCAGATGGGGGGTTTGGTGTCAGAGACCCAGTACTTC.

This clone was observed a single time. The genes are TRBV5-1 and TRBJ2-3; 13 nucleotides align to TRBD2. The CDR3 extends over 18 amino acids. Trimming cost V 3 bases and J 3 bases; bases outside gene matches: 10. Germline-derived CDR1 and CDR2 are SGHRS and YFSETQ. The CDR3 is CASSSGLAGARGTDTQYF. CDR3 in DNA: TGCGCCAGCAGCTCCGGACTAGCGGGAGCCAGGGGAACAGATACGCAGTATTTT.

The gene calls are TRBV29-1 and TRBJ1-1; D unclear. The V end lost 3 bases, the J end lost 4 bases, and 9 bases lay between the germline ends. The CDR3 is 12 amino acids. In germline, CDR1 is SQVTM, CDR2 ANQGSEA. The CDR3 DNA reads TGCAGCGTTGAGTACGTCAGCACTGAAGCTTTCTTT. This gives the protein CSVEYVSTEAFF. The full variable domain, with the rest looked up from reference TRBV29-1 and TRBJ1-1, is SAVISQKPSRDICQRGTSLTIQCQVDSQVTMMFWYRQQPGQSLTLIATANQGSEATYESGFVIDKFPISRPNLTFSTLTVSNMSPEDSSIYLCSVEYVSTEAFFGQGTRLTVV.

The chain employs TRBV24-1 and TRBJ2-1; D remains unclear. Per the germline V gene, CDR1 is KGHDR and CDR2 is SFDVKD. This CDR3 contains 16 residues. Trimming pared 0 bases from V and 0 bases from J, leaving 8 bases between. CDR3 in DNA: TGTGCCACCAGTGATTTGGACAAGAGCTCCTACAATGAGCAGTTCTTC. This gives the protein CATSDLDKSSYNEQFF.

CDR3 bases: TGTGCCAGTAGTATTGTCGCAGGGCGGACCTCCTACGAGCAGTACTTC. Its protein is CASSIVAGRTSYEQYF. This chain uses TRBV19 with TRBJ2-7; a possible D gene is TRBD1 (5 bases). V gave up 3 bases and J gave up 0 bases, with 15 bases separating them. Germline CDR1 reads LNHDA; CDR2 reads SQIVND (reference sequence). The CDR3 has 16 amino acids.

The V call is TRBV6-2 or TRBV6-3, the J call TRBJ1-4, with 9 bases that match TRBD1. V was clipped by 2 bases and J by 8 bases; unmatched bases: 6. From germline, CDR1 is MNHEY and CDR2 SVGEGT. This CDR3 is 15 amino acids long. The chain's CDR3 is CASSYLGQGAEKLFF. The CDR3, as DNA: TGTGCCAGCAGTTACCTGGGACAGGGAGCCGAAAAACTGTTTTTT.

The J gene is TRBJ1-3, the V gene TRBV5-6; a possible D gene is TRBD1 (5 bases). Germline V gene data show CDR1 as SGHDT and CDR2 as YYEEEE. CDR3 length: 13 residues. The V gene lost 7 bases and the J gene lost 3 bases, with 11 bases spanning the gap. The CDR3 coding sequence is TGTGCCAGCCTGGGGGACTTTGGAAACACCATATATTTT. This encodes CASLGDFGNTIYF.

This chain joins TRBV10-3 and TRBJ2-7, with TRBD1 matching over 12 bases. Trimming cost V 2 bases and J 4 bases; bases outside gene matches: 6. This CDR3 has 16 residues. From germline, CDR1 is ENHRY and CDR2 SYGVKD. This chain's CDR3 is CAISEPGTGGGYEQYF. In DNA, the CDR3 is TGTGCCATCAGTGAGCCCGGGACAGGGGGCGGGTACGAGCAGTACTTC.

This clone has just a few counts. The chain is built from TRBV6-6 and TRBJ2-7; 7 nucleotides match TRBD1. Germline CDR1 is MNHNY and CDR2 is SVGAGI (reference sequence). The junction had 8 bases not matched to a gene; V was cut back by 0 bases and J by 3 bases. This CDR3 has 16 residues. The CDR3: CASSYSTGIMVYEQYF. CDR3 DNA: TGTGCCAGCAGTTACTCGACAGGGATAATGGTCTACGAGCAGTACTTC.

This clone was detected once. V is TRBV25-1 and J is TRBJ1-1; perhaps TRBD1 as D (5 bases). Between the trimmed V and J ends, which lost 2 bases and 11 bases, there was a span of 27 bases. The CDR3 contains 17 residues. Germline CDR1 MGHDK, CDR2 SYGVNS. Here the CDR3 DNA reads TGTGCCAGCAGTGAAATAGGGTTGGGGACTCTCGTCGGGGGGGCTTTCTTT. It codes for CASSEIGLGTLVGGAFF.

This clone was observed once. The chain is built from TRBV4-1 and TRBJ2-5; 10 nucleotides line up with TRBD2. The CDR3 totals 17 residues. CDR1 is MGHRA and CDR2 is YSYEKL in the germline V gene. J lost 10 bases, V lost 0 bases, and 14 bases had no gene match. CDR3 protein: CASSQELAGGSRRDQYF. CDR3 bases: TGCGCCAGCAGCCAAGAATTAGCGGGGGGCTCTAGAAGGGACCAGTACTTC.

This chain uses TRBV10-1 with TRBJ1-1; unclear D gene. V was clipped by 4 bases and J by 1 base, with 13 bases between them. The CDR3 has 15 residues. The germline CDR1 and CDR2 sequences are WNHNN and SYGVQD (reference sequence). The CDR3 here is CASSGTSVGNTEAFF. The CDR3 nucleotides read TGCGCCAGCAGTGGGACTAGCGTTGGGAACACTGAAGCTTTCTTT.

This chain joins TRBV28 and TRBJ2-5, with D possibly TRBD2 on 5 matching bases. This CDR3 has 14 amino acids. The V end lost 7 bases, the J end lost 2 bases, and 14 bases lay between the germline ends. Per germline, CDR1 MDHEN and CDR2 SYDVKM. The DNA for the CDR3 is TGTGCCAGCACGCGGGCCAGCCATCAAGAGACCCAGTACTTC. Protein sequence: CASTRASHQETQYF.

This clone was counted only a few times. This chain's CDR3 is CASSLAGTSAYGYTF. The DNA for the CDR3 is TGTGCCAGCAGCTTGGCAGGGACATCGGCCTATGGCTACACCTTC. The chain employs TRBV5-6 and TRBJ1-2, with a weak D call TRBD1 (6 bases). Germline V CDR1 and CDR2: SGHDT, YYEEEE. The CDR3 covers 15 residues. V dropped 0 bases and J dropped 4 bases, with 13 bases sitting between them.

This chain joins TRBV6-2 or TRBV6-3 and TRBJ2-7; 8 nucleotides agree with TRBD2. In germline, CDR1 is MNHEY, CDR2 SVGEGT. The junction had 11 bases not matched to a gene; V was cut back by 2 bases and J by 5 bases. The CDR3 covers 16 residues. The CDR3 region is CASSYGPWRGVDEQYF. The CDR3 nucleotides read TGTGCCAGCAGTTACGGCCCCTGGCGGGGGGTAGACGAGCAGTACTTC.

In this sample, this clone turned up once. The chain uses TRBV9 and TRBJ1-1; D might be TRBD1 (6 bases). The germline V gene encodes CDR1 SGDLS and CDR2 YYNGEE. The CDR3 sequence is 15 residues long. Trimming took off 0 bases at V and 0 bases at J, with 9 bases between the two ends. CDR3 bases: TGTGCCAGCAGCGTAGCCGGACAGTTGAACACTGAAGCTTTCTTT. Amino acid sequence: CASSVAGQLNTEAFF. The complete variable domain, with remaining parts taken from reference TRBV9 and TRBJ1-1, reads DSGVTQTPKHLITATGQRVTLRCSPRSGDLSVYWYQQSLDQGLQFLIQYYNGEERAKGNILERFSAQQFPDLHSELNLSSLELGDSALYFCASSVAGQLNTEAFFGQGTRLTVV.